These 20 T cell receptor beta chains came from one sample sequenced in a study of beta chain features in type 1 diabetes. General study results and limits: TCRB CDR3s from Type 1 diabetes patients were moderately but significantly shorter in all four CD4+ subsets.

Antigens for these TCRs are unknown. Expressed TCRB transcripts were sequenced because the isolated RNA had all been reverse transcribed beforehand. Here immunoSEQ multiplex PCR was the method, and the copy in TCRdb shows in-frame clones only, minus some. This repertoire shows fewer than 450,000 clones, approximately 15% found once; its top ten account for roughly 0.015%. The sample taken for sequencing was naive CD4+ T cells from blood. The receptors were gathered from a woman between 18 and 29 years old with type 1 diabetes.

This clone was observed a handful of times. The chain joins TRBV4-3 to TRBJ2-4, with 8 bases identical to TRBD1. V trimming: 2 bases; J trimming: 8 bases; junction bases outside the gene matches: 14. Germline CDR1 LGHNA, CDR2 YSLEER. The CDR3 is 17 residues long. CDR3 nucleotides: TGCGCCAGCAGCCAATCGGGGGACAGGCGCCGGTCTGACATTCAGTACTTC. Its protein is CASSQSGDRRRSDIQYF.

This clone was found a few times. The chain links TRBV6-1 to TRBJ2-7, with a tentative D call TRBD2 (6 bases). Trimming cost V 3 bases and J 0 bases, with 21 bases left between them. The CDR3 contains 18 residues. Germline V gene lookup returns CDR1 MNHNS and CDR2 SASEGT. CDR3 DNA sequence: TGTGCCAGCAGTGAGTATTTGGATAAGGCGGGGATCTCCTACGAGCAGTACTTC. Translated: CASSEYLDKAGISYEQYF.

This chain uses TRBV29-1 with TRBJ1-2, with 7 positions matching TRBD1. This CDR3 comprises 12 residues. V was clipped by 7 bases and J by 4 bases; unmatched bases: 6. The germline CDR1 and CDR2 sequences are SQVTM and ANQGSEA. The CDR3 DNA sequence: TGCAGCGCCGGGACAGCCACCTATGGCTACACCTTC. This gives the protein CSAGTATYGYTF.

J is TRBJ2-1 and V is TRBV7-3; 9 bases match TRBD2. V shed 5 bases, J shed 9 bases, and the junction held 8 bases outside the gene matches. CDR1 is SGHTA, CDR2 FQGTGA, per germline. This CDR3 contains 14 residues. Written as DNA, the CDR3 is TGTGCCAGCAGCGGACTAGCGCAGACGGGTGAGCAGTTCTTC. This translates into CASSGLAQTGEQFF. The full variable domain, in which reference TRBV7-3 and TRBJ2-1 provide the parts outside the CDR3, is GAGVSQTPSNKVTEKGKYVELRCDPISGHTALYWYRQSLGQGPEFLIYFQGTGAADDSGLPNDRFFAVRPEGSVSTLKIQRTERGDSAVYLCASSGLAQTGEQFFGPGTRLTVL.

The chain combines TRBV11-3 with TRBJ2-4; D might be TRBD2 (6 bases). CDR3 length equals 18 residues. Trimming shortened V by 7 bases and J by 0 bases, and 22 bases separated the two germline ends. CDR1 SGHNT and CDR2 YENEEA come from the germline V gene. The DNA of the CDR3 is TGTGCCAGCACCTTGATGGAGGGCCGATCTCGAGCCAAAAACATTCAGTACTTC. This gives the protein CASTLMEGRSRAKNIQYF.

The chain uses TRBV4-3 and TRBJ1-1, with 7 positions matching TRBD1. The CDR3 loop spans 14 amino acids. Looked up from germline, CDR1 is LGHNA and CDR2 is YSLEER. J was trimmed by 6 bases and V by 2 bases; bases with no gene match: 6. The CDR3, as DNA: TGCGCCAGCAGCCAAAGACAGGGATCCGCTGAAGCTTTCTTT. Protein: CASSQRQGSAEAFF.

This clone was observed a few times. This chain uses TRBV5-6 with TRBJ1-1; tentative D call: TRBD1 (6 bases). V lost 4 bases and J lost 8, with 12 bases in between. Per germline, CDR1 SGHDT and CDR2 YYEEEE. The CDR3 consists of 12 residues. The CDR3 DNA follows: TGTGCCAGCAGCGGGCAGGGGATCGAAGCTTTCTTT. Its protein is CASSGQGIEAFF.

The V and J genes are TRBV6-1 and TRBJ2-3; TRBD2 agrees at 11 bases. CDR3 size: 17 residues. Germline CDR1 and CDR2: MNHNS and SASEGT. The junction had 6 bases not matched to a gene; V was cut back by 4 bases and J by 0 bases. The CDR3, as DNA: TGTGCCAGCAGTGCCCTTCTAGCGGGGGGTAGCACAGATACGCAGTATTTT. It translates to CASSALLAGGSTDTQYF.

The sample holds a few counts of this clone. The chain carries TRBV18 and TRBJ2-1, with 7 bases matching TRBD2. CDR1 KGHSH and CDR2 LQKENI come from the germline V gene. V dropped 4 bases and J dropped 4; count of bases not matched to a gene: 4. This CDR3 comprises 14 residues. CDR3 sequence: CASSQASGYNEQFF. CDR3 sequence (DNA): TGTGCCAGCTCACAGGCTAGCGGATACAATGAGCAGTTCTTC.

In this sample, this clone turned up a few times. CDR3 residues: CASSQDMTGALVEQFF. The DNA for the CDR3 is TGTGCCAGCAGCCAAGATATGACGGGAGCATTAGTTGAGCAGTTCTTC. The gene calls are TRBV4-2 and TRBJ2-1, with TRBD2 as a possible D gene (6 bases). V was trimmed by 0 bases and J by 9 bases, leaving 18 bases between them. The CDR3 covers 16 residues. Per germline, CDR1 LGHNA and CDR2 YNFKEQ.

This clone was seen more than once but under ten times. CDR3 amino acids: CASSPLSGNEQYF. CDR3 in DNA: TGTGCCAGCAGCCCCCTCTCGGGGAACGAGCAGTACTTC. The chain combines TRBV14 with TRBJ2-7, with D perhaps TRBD2 (5 bases). This CDR3 is 13 amino acids long. V shed 4 bases and J shed 5 bases, with 12 bases lying between them. Germline V gene sequence: CDR1 SGHDN, CDR2 FVKESK.

The chain links TRBV28 to TRBJ2-3; 8 bases are a match to TRBD2. Germline CDR1 is MDHEN and CDR2 is SYDVKM. The V gene end was trimmed by 2 bases and the J gene end by 2 bases; junction bases not matched to a gene: 12. The CDR3 is 18 amino acids. As DNA, the CDR3 is TGTGCCAGCAGTTTACCCCTAGGACTAGCTCAGGTCACAGATACGCAGTATTTT. As protein: CASSLPLGLAQVTDTQYF.

The count of this clone is one. This sequence joins TRBV5-1 and TRBJ2-1; 8 positions match TRBD2. Germline CDR1 reads SGHRS; CDR2 reads YFSETQ. The CDR3 loop spans 17 amino acids. V shed 3 bases and J 2 bases; nucleotides not matched to a gene: 10. CDR3: CASSSRLARGPYNEQFF. CDR3 nucleotides: TGCGCCAGCAGCTCGAGACTAGCGAGGGGACCCTACAATGAGCAGTTCTTC.

This clone has just a few counts. V usage is TRBV7-9 and J usage is TRBJ1-2; no clear D gene. Germline V gene sequence: CDR1 SEHNR, CDR2 FQNEAQ (reference sequence). The V gene lost 0 bases and the J gene lost 5 bases, with 7 bases spanning the gap. The CDR3 runs to 13 residues. The CDR3 nucleotides are TGTGCCAGCAGCTTAGCGCTCGGTTATGGCTACACCTTC. Its translation is CASSLALGYGYTF. Drawing the rest from reference TRBV7-9 and TRBJ1-2, the complete variable domain is DTGVSQNPRHKITKRGQNVTFRCDPISEHNRLYWYRQTLGQGPEFLTYFQNEAQLEKSRLLSDRFSAERPKGSFSTLEIQRTEQGDSAMYLCASSLALGYGYTFGSGTRLTVV.

This clone was seen only a few times. The chain employs TRBV30 and TRBJ2-1; 8 positions agree with TRBD2. Trimming removed 2 bases from V and 9 bases from J; junction bases left unmatched: 6. The CDR3 covers 13 residues. Germline-derived CDR1 and CDR2 are GTSNPN and SVGIG (reference sequence). CDR3 residues: CAWSTGGPTEQFF. The CDR3 nucleotides are TGTGCCTGGAGTACGGGAGGGCCGACTGAGCAGTTCTTC.

The J gene is TRBJ2-5, the V gene TRBV11-3, with 9 positions matching TRBD1. There are 14 residues in the CDR3. Germline V gene data show CDR1 as SGHNT and CDR2 as YENEEA. V gave up 4 bases and J gave up 5 bases; unmatched junction bases: 5. Here the CDR3 DNA reads TGTGCCAGCAGCTGGGGACAGGGTGAGGAGACCCAGTACTTC. Its protein product is CASSWGQGEETQYF. Complete variable domain (other parts from reference TRBV11-3 and TRBJ2-5): EAGVVQSPRYKIIEKKQPVAFWCNPISGHNTLYWYLQNLGQGPELLIRYENEEAVDDSQLPKDRFSAERLKGVDSTLKIQPAELGDSAVYLCASSWGQGEETQYFGPGTRLLVL.

The chain uses TRBV7-9 and TRBJ1-1, with TRBD1 matching over 11 bases. The CDR3 runs 15 residues. Germline V lookup: CDR1 SEHNR, CDR2 FQNEAQ (reference sequence). With 2 bases clipped from V and 6 bases from J, the junction kept 5 bases outside the gene matches. The DNA of the CDR3 is TGTGCCAGCAGCTTACTAGGACAGGGGGCTTCTGAAGCTTTCTTT. Encoded protein: CASSLLGQGASEAFF.

As regards this clone: In the same sample, other DNA sequences code for this CDR3. The J gene is TRBJ1-5, the V gene TRBV30; 8 bases map to TRBD1. This CDR3 spans 13 amino acids. V shed 5 bases, J shed 2 bases, and the junction held 2 bases outside the gene matches. In germline, CDR1 is GTSNPN, CDR2 SVGIG (reference sequence). DNA of the CDR3: TGTGCCTGGGGGACAGGAGGCAATCAGCCCCAGCATTTT. Its protein is CAWGTGGNQPQHF.

This clone was observed a few times. This rearrangement joins TRBV7-2 to TRBJ1-2, with 7 bases matching TRBD1. The CDR3 has 14 amino acids. V was pared by 4 bases and J by 4 bases, with 6 bases of the junction left unmatched. The germline V gene has CDR1 SGHTA and CDR2 FQGNSA. The CDR3 here is CASSSRQGSYGYTF. DNA of the CDR3: TGTGCCAGCAGCTCCCGACAGGGCTCCTATGGCTACACCTTC.

This clone has just a few counts. V gene TRBV9 combines with J gene TRBJ2-3; unclear D gene. The germline V and J ends were trimmed by 3 bases and 6 bases, with 11 bases remaining between them. The CDR3 sequence is 13 residues long. CDR1 and CDR2 from the germline V gene are SGDLS and YYNGEE. The chain's CDR3 is CASSAQTGDTQYF. The DNA of the CDR3 is TGTGCCAGCAGCGCCCAGACCGGGGATACGCAGTATTTT.